The 20 T cell receptor beta chains below all came from one sample that was sequenced in a study of OX40 agonist ivuxolimab in advanced cancers. Profiled with immunoSEQ multiplex PCR; TCRdb holds only in-frame clones, not every one. The repertoire holds over 55,000 clones, 75% to 90% seen once, with 10% to 11% in the top ten. This specimen was CD4+ or CD8+ T cells sorted from blood, taken in a trial of the OX40 agonist ivuxolimab. These receptors all come from an adult with an advanced solid tumor such as melanoma, head and neck, liver or kidney cancer.

The gene calls are TRBV27 and TRBJ1-1, with D unclear. The CDR3 has 14 residues. Trimming removed 2 bases at V and 1 base at J, with 8 bases between. From germline, CDR1 is MNHEY and CDR2 SMNVEV (reference sequence). CDR3 residues: CASSLGNRNTEAFF. The CDR3, as DNA: TGTGCCAGCAGTTTAGGGAACAGGAACACTGAAGCTTTCTTT.

The CDR3 DNA reads TGTGCCAGCAGCGTAGGTGGGGTAGCGGGGGTGAATGAGCAGTTCTTC. It specifies CASSVGGVAGVNEQFF. The chain recombines TRBV9 with TRBJ2-1; the match to TRBD2 covers 9 bases. The V and J ends lost 0 bases and 7 bases, in that order; junction bases with no gene match: 8. The length of the CDR3 is 16 residues. Germline V gene sequence: CDR1 SGDLS, CDR2 YYNGEE.

The J gene is TRBJ1-1, the V gene TRBV4-1, with D uncertain. Germline V gives CDR1 MGHRA, CDR2 YSYEKL. Trimming took off 1 base at V and 4 bases at J, with 19 bases between the two ends. The length of the CDR3 is 17 residues. The CDR3 is CASSQAGGRSWGTEAFF. Here the CDR3 DNA reads TGCGCCAGCAGCCAAGCGGGAGGGAGGTCTTGGGGCACTGAAGCTTTCTTT.

The chain links TRBV7-9 to TRBJ2-6; D not certain. The CDR3 runs to 16 residues. Germline assignment: CDR1 SEHNR and CDR2 FQNEAQ (reference sequence). Trimming removed 4 bases at V and 0 bases at J, with 10 bases between. CDR3 amino acids: CASSSQTFSGANVLTF. The CDR3 DNA sequence: TGTGCCAGCAGCTCCCAGACCTTCTCTGGGGCCAACGTCCTGACTTTC.

V is TRBV19 and J is TRBJ1-2, with D possibly being TRBD1 (5 bases). Trimming stripped 3 bases from V and 4 bases from J, with 15 bases between. The CDR3 consists of 15 residues. The germline gives CDR1 LNHDA, CDR2 SQIVND (reference sequence). CDR3 region: CASSINGRGGYGYTF. DNA of the CDR3: TGTGCCAGTAGTATCAATGGCCGGGGGGGCTATGGCTACACCTTC. Filled out from reference TRBV19 and TRBJ1-2, the complete variable domain reads DGGITQSPKYLFRKEGQNVTLSCEQNLNHDAMYWYRQDPGQGLRLIYYSQIVNDFQKGDIAEGYSVSREKKESFPLTVTSAQKNPTAFYLCASSINGRGGYGYTFGSGTRLTVV.

This clone has just a few counts. For the CDR3, the DNA is TGTGCCAGCAGCTTGGGGCAGCTCTATGGCTACACCTTC. Amino acids: CASSLGQLYGYTF. The gene calls are TRBV5-4 and TRBJ1-2; unclear D gene. The CDR3 loop spans 13 amino acids. V was cut by 0 bases and J by 4 bases, with 7 bases left in between. Germline V lookup: CDR1 SGHNT, CDR2 YYREEE (reference sequence).

The chain links TRBV5-5 to TRBJ1-1, with TRBD1 identical over 10 bases. CDR3 length: 15 amino acids. CDR1 and CDR2 from the germline V gene are SGHKS and YYEKEE (reference sequence). J was trimmed by 5 bases and V by 2 bases; bases with no gene match: 6. CDR3 residues: CASSFPGTGVTEAFF. The DNA of the CDR3 is TGTGCCAGCAGCTTTCCCGGGACAGGGGTAACTGAAGCTTTCTTT. Supplemented by reference TRBV5-5 and TRBJ1-1, the full variable domain reads DAGVTQSPTHLIKTRGQQVTLRCSPISGHKSVSWYQQVLGQGPQFIFQYYEKEERGRGNFPDRFSARQFPNYSSELNVNALLLGDSALYLCASSFPGTGVTEAFFGQGTRLTVV.

V is TRBV28 and J is TRBJ1-4; 8 bases are shared with TRBD1. The CDR3 length is 18 residues. Germline V lookup: CDR1 MDHEN, CDR2 SYDVKM. V shed 6 bases, J shed 5 bases, and the junction held 17 bases outside the gene matches. This chain's CDR3 is CASSHHGGTGNGNEKLFF. For the CDR3, the DNA is TGTGCCAGCAGCCATCACGGGGGGACAGGAAACGGGAATGAAAAACTGTTTTTT. Complete variable domain (other parts from reference TRBV28 and TRBJ1-4): DVKVTQSSRYLVKRTGEKVFLECVQDMDHENMFWYRQDPGLGLRLIYFSYDVKMKEKGDIPEGYSVSREKKERFSLILESASTNQTSMYLCASSHHGGTGNGNEKLFFGSGTQLSVL.

This chain joins TRBV9 and TRBJ2-1, with 9 positions matching TRBD1. Germline V lookup: CDR1 SGDLS, CDR2 YYNGEE. The CDR3 sequence is 15 residues long. After removal of 4 bases from V and 3 bases from J, the junction contained 5 bases not matched to a gene. The DNA of the CDR3 is TGTGCCAGCAGCCCCGGGACAGGGTACTACAATGAGCAGTTCTTC. Translated, it gives CASSPGTGYYNEQFF.

The V call is TRBV7-9, the J call TRBJ2-5; D is possibly TRBD1 (6 bases). Trimming took 2 bases from V and 4 from J, leaving 11 bases between them. There are 14 residues in the CDR3. The germline V gene encodes CDR1 SEHNR and CDR2 FQNEAQ (reference sequence). The CDR3 loop is CASSLMAGAETQYF. Here the CDR3 DNA reads TGTGCCAGCAGCTTAATGGCAGGGGCAGAGACCCAGTACTTC.

The J gene is TRBJ1-3, the V gene TRBV28, with D possibly matching TRBD1 (5 bases). The CDR3 is made up of 14 amino acids. CDR1 MDHEN and CDR2 SYDVKM come from the germline V gene. Trimming left V 7 bases short and J 0 bases short, with 10 bases between. CDR3 amino acids: CASTNGGSGNTIYF. CDR3 DNA sequence: TGTGCCAGCACCAACGGGGGCTCTGGAAACACCATATATTTT.

V is TRBV15 and J is TRBJ2-5; 7 bases are a match to TRBD2. Germline V CDR1 and CDR2: LNHNV, YYDKDF (reference sequence). The CDR3 is made up of 16 amino acids. With 1 base clipped from V and 4 bases from J, the junction kept 9 bases outside the gene matches. CDR3 sequence reads: CATSRGDTSEGETQYF. The DNA of the CDR3 is TGTGCCACCAGCAGAGGCGATACTAGCGAGGGAGAGACCCAGTACTTC.

This CDR3 is CASREVLGTGELFF. In DNA, the CDR3 is TGTGCCAGCCGAGAAGTGCTGGGCACCGGGGAGCTGTTTTTT. The chain joins TRBV2 to TRBJ2-2; no definite D call. The V and J ends lost 8 bases and 4 bases respectively, with 14 bases between them. Looked up from germline, CDR1 is SNHLY and CDR2 is FYNNEI. The CDR3 is 14 amino acids.

Only a few counts were recorded for this clone. A read error may account for a junction end that differs from germline. The chain has TRBV7-7 and TRBJ2-1; a weak D match, TRBD2 (7 bases). CDR3 length equals 20 residues. Germline CDR1 is SSHAT and CDR2 is FNYEAQ (reference sequence). The DNA of the CDR3 is TGTGCTAGCAGCTTAGGGGGTCTTAAGCGAGCGGGGTGCTCCTACAATGAGCAGTTCTTC. It translates to CASSLGGLKRAGCSYNEQFF.

The chain carries TRBV4-2 and TRBJ2-2; the match to TRBD2 covers 7 bases. Trimming at V came to 0 bases and at J to 7 bases, leaving 17 bases not matched to a gene. The CDR3 loop spans 19 amino acids. Germline CDR1 reads LGHNA; CDR2 reads YNFKEQ. The CDR3 region is CASSQDRASGIYWSGELFF. DNA of the CDR3: TGTGCCAGCAGCCAAGATCGGGCTAGCGGCATATATTGGAGCGGGGAGCTGTTTTTT.

V gene TRBV5-4 combines with J gene TRBJ2-5; possible D gene TRBD2, 6 bases. The CDR3 has 14 amino acids. Per germline, CDR1 SGHNT and CDR2 YYREEE (reference sequence). The V end lost 4 bases, the J end lost 0 bases, and 10 bases lay between the germline ends. The CDR3 DNA is TGTGCCAGCAGCCGCCGGGACTACCAAGAGACCCAGTACTTC. This encodes CASSRRDYQETQYF.

The chain is built from TRBV19 and TRBJ1-6; no reliable D call. V lost 3 bases to trimming and J lost 0 bases, with 9 bases between them. From germline, CDR1 is LNHDA and CDR2 SQIVND (reference sequence). The CDR3 loop spans 16 amino acids. The CDR3 protein is CASSIRLRSYNSPLHF. As DNA, the CDR3 is TGTGCCAGTAGTATCAGGTTGCGCTCCTATAATTCACCCCTCCACTTT.

The chain employs TRBV7-2 and TRBJ2-3; 8 nucleotides match TRBD1. CDR1 and CDR2 from the germline V gene are SGHTA and FQGNSA. Trimming cost V 6 bases and J 2 bases; bases outside gene matches: 1. There are 13 residues in the CDR3. DNA for the CDR3: TGTGCCAGCAGGGGACAGGCCACAGATACGCAGTATTTT. Protein sequence: CASRGQATDTQYF.

This chain joins TRBV19 and TRBJ1-2; D uncertain. V dropped 7 bases and J dropped 1 base, with 13 bases sitting between them. Germline V gives CDR1 LNHDA, CDR2 SQIVND (reference sequence). There are 14 residues in the CDR3. This CDR3 reads CASKDGLGNYGYTF. CDR3 bases: TGTGCCAGTAAAGACGGGTTAGGTAACTATGGCTACACCTTC.

The chain joins TRBV5-6 to TRBJ1-1, with D possibly matching TRBD1 (6 bases). Trimming cost V 2 bases and J 8 bases, with 7 bases left between them. This CDR3 has 11 amino acids. Per germline, CDR1 SGHDT and CDR2 YYEEEE. The CDR3 nucleotides read TGTGCCAGCAGCTTTGACAGGGAAGCTTTCTTT. It yields the protein CASSFDREAFF.